These 25 T cell receptor beta chains share one sample of origin, sequenced in a study of shared clonotypes between healthy human individuals. Profiled with immunoSEQ multiplex PCR; TCRdb holds only in-frame clones, not every one. The data hold over a million clones, with over 95% observed a single time. The sequencing input was naive CD4+ T cells sorted from blood. Documented subset: CD45RA+ positively selected. The receptors shown here come from a man aged 25 to 40 in good health.

This chain joins TRBV6-5 and TRBJ2-1, with 9 nucleotides matching TRBD2. Looked up from germline, CDR1 is MNHEY and CDR2 is SVGAGI. This CDR3 is built from 14 residues. The V and J ends lost 7 bases and 9 bases, in that order; junction bases with no gene match: 10. The CDR3 region is CASTNSGRLREQFF. The CDR3 region has the DNA TGTGCCAGCACCAATAGCGGGAGATTACGTGAGCAGTTCTTC.

The CDR3 sequence: CASSARGADTIYF. Written as DNA, the CDR3 is TGTGCCAGCAGCGCCCGGGGGGCAGACACCATATATTTT. This chain uses TRBV7-9 with TRBJ1-3; perhaps TRBD1 as D (6 bases). The length of the CDR3 is 13 residues. CDR1 is SEHNR and CDR2 is FQNEAQ in the germline V gene (reference sequence). The germline V and J ends were trimmed by 5 bases and 8 bases, with 13 bases remaining between them.

This chain joins TRBV7-2 and TRBJ2-7; 8 bases agree with TRBD1. CDR1 SGHTA and CDR2 FQGNSA come from the germline V gene. This CDR3 is built from 15 residues. Losses at the gene ends were 5 bases for V and 6 bases for J; bases not matched to a gene: 12. CDR3 amino acids: CASSPIHRGDTEQYF. CDR3 bases: TGTGCCAGCAGCCCCATTCACAGGGGGGACACCGAGCAGTACTTC.

This chain joins TRBV5-1 and TRBJ1-3; 7 bases are shared with TRBD1. Germline V gives CDR1 SGHRS, CDR2 YFSETQ. The CDR3 sequence is 14 residues long. With V trimmed by 4 bases and J by 9 bases, 10 bases remained unmatched. CDR3 sequence: CASSLDRDSGTIYF. In nucleotides, the CDR3 is TGCGCCAGCAGCCTAGACCGGGACAGCGGCACCATATATTTT.

This chain links TRBV28 with TRBJ2-1; 7 nucleotides match TRBD1. Germline CDR1 and CDR2: MDHEN and SYDVKM. V gave up 3 bases and J gave up 7 bases; unmatched junction bases: 15. The CDR3 covers 17 residues. The CDR3 region has the DNA TGTGCCAGCAGTTTCCTCGCACAGGGGCTGGGAAGGAATGAGCAGTTCTTC. This gives the protein CASSFLAQGLGRNEQFF. Looking up the rest from reference TRBV28 and TRBJ2-1 gives the full variable domain: DVKVTQSSRYLVKRTGEKVFLECVQDMDHENMFWYRQDPGLGLRLIYFSYDVKMKEKGDIPEGYSVSREKKERFSLILESASTNQTSMYLCASSFLAQGLGRNEQFFGPGTRLTVL.

CDR3 DNA: TGCGCCAGCAGCAGCCGGCCGGCGGAGCGTAATGAAAAACTGTTTTTT. Translation gives CASSSRPAERNEKLFF. This chain connects TRBV5-1 to TRBJ1-4; no clear D gene. There are 16 residues in the CDR3. Between the trimmed V and J ends, which lost 4 bases and 4 bases, there was a span of 17 bases. The germline gives CDR1 SGHRS, CDR2 YFSETQ.

Concerning this clone itself: The same CDR3 arises from other DNA sequences in this sample as well. This sequence joins TRBV28 and TRBJ2-2; 9 positions agree with TRBD2. This CDR3 region has 14 residues. Germline lookup yields CDR1 MDHEN and CDR2 SYDVKM. V was pared by 5 bases and J by 4 bases, with 2 bases of the junction left unmatched. The CDR3 DNA sequence: TGTGCCAGCAGTCTACTAGCGGGCACCGGGGAGCTGTTTTTT. It encodes CASSLLAGTGELFF.

J is TRBJ1-4 and V is TRBV2; D gene unclear. Germline V gene data show CDR1 as SNHLY and CDR2 as FYNNEI. Trimming removed 0 bases at V and 10 bases at J, with 6 bases between. This CDR3 spans 12 amino acids. In nucleotides, the CDR3 is TGTGCCAGCAGTGAAGCTGAGGGAAAACTGTTTTTT. Translation: CASSEAEGKLFF.

CDR3 region: CATTEGGQGTYEQYF. DNA of the CDR3: TGTGCCACCACGGAAGGGGGACAGGGGACCTACGAGCAGTACTTC. The V and J genes are TRBV28 and TRBJ2-7, with 10 bases matching TRBD1. This CDR3 spans 15 amino acids. The germline V gene has CDR1 MDHEN and CDR2 SYDVKM. The V gene end was trimmed by 10 bases and the J gene end by 2 bases; junction bases not matched to a gene: 11.

The chain couples TRBV27 to TRBJ2-7; 11 nucleotides align to TRBD1. The CDR3 contains 15 residues. Unmatched junction bases numbered 7, after V lost 5 bases and J lost 4 bases. The germline V gene has CDR1 MNHEY and CDR2 SMNVEV (reference sequence). As DNA, the CDR3 is TGTGCCAGCAGTGCAAGGACAGGGGGCGAGTACGAGCAGTACTTC. Translated, it gives CASSARTGGEYEQYF.

The chain employs TRBV10-2 and TRBJ2-4, with 9 bases lining up with TRBD1. The CDR3 runs to 14 residues. Germline values: CDR1 WSHSY, CDR2 SAAADI. V was clipped by 8 bases and J by 8 bases; unmatched bases: 10. CDR3 residues: CASGPTGGGDIQYF. In nucleotides, the CDR3 is TGCGCCAGCGGACCCACAGGGGGCGGTGACATTCAGTACTTC.

The chain joins TRBV5-1 to TRBJ2-1; 10 nucleotides match TRBD2. J was trimmed by 0 bases and V by 6 bases; bases with no gene match: 6. CDR1 and CDR2 from the germline V gene are SGHRS and YFSETQ. The CDR3 is 16 residues long. Here the CDR3 reads CASTSLAGASYNEQFF. CDR3 nucleotides: TGCGCCAGCACTTCTCTAGCGGGAGCCTCCTACAATGAGCAGTTCTTC.

This chain connects TRBV5-1 to TRBJ1-5, with 9 positions matching TRBD1. The germline V gene encodes CDR1 SGHRS and CDR2 YFSETQ. CDR3 length equals 14 residues. V lost 4 bases, J lost 5 bases, and 4 bases stayed unmatched. CDR3 bases: TGCGCCAGCAGCGCGGGACAGGGAGATCAGCCCCAGCATTTT. Its translation: CASSAGQGDQPQHF.

The chain employs TRBV15 and TRBJ1-2; D remains ambiguous. This CDR3 comprises 12 residues. Per germline, CDR1 LNHNV and CDR2 YYDKDF (reference sequence). The germline V and J ends were trimmed by 3 bases and 3 bases, with 5 bases remaining between them. The CDR3 nucleotides are TGTGCCACCAGCAGGGCGGACTATGGCTACACCTTC. Amino acids: CATSRADYGYTF.

This sequence joins TRBV5-1 and TRBJ2-2, with D perhaps TRBD1 or TRBD2 (5 bases each). The CDR3 loop spans 15 amino acids. The germline V gene encodes CDR1 SGHRS and CDR2 YFSETQ. The V and J ends lost 1 base and 4 bases respectively, with 11 bases between them. The CDR3: CASSLRGVGTGELFF. The CDR3 nucleotides read TGCGCCAGCAGCTTGCGGGGCGTAGGCACCGGGGAGCTGTTTTTT.

This chain links TRBV5-5 with TRBJ2-7; D is undetermined. The CDR3 has 12 amino acids. V was clipped by 4 bases and J by 4 bases, with 9 bases between them. Germline lookup yields CDR1 SGHKS and CDR2 YYEKEE (reference sequence). The DNA of the CDR3 is TGTGCCAGCAGCGCCACCCGATACGAGCAGTACTTC. Translating gives CASSATRYEQYF.

The CDR3 reads CASSLHPQPQHF. The CDR3 coding sequence is TGTGCCAGCAGTCTACACCCTCAGCCCCAGCATTTT. The chain uses TRBV28 and TRBJ1-5; D remains unclear. CDR3 size: 12 residues. The ends were cut back, 5 bases at V and 6 bases at J, with 8 bases in the middle. Germline lookup yields CDR1 MDHEN and CDR2 SYDVKM. Using reference TRBV28 and TRBJ1-5 for the parts outside the CDR3, the full variable domain is DVKVTQSSRYLVKRTGEKVFLECVQDMDHENMFWYRQDPGLGLRLIYFSYDVKMKEKGDIPEGYSVSREKKERFSLILESASTNQTSMYLCASSLHPQPQHFGDGTRLSIL.

The chain uses TRBV5-1 and TRBJ1-2, with unresolved D. Per the germline V gene, CDR1 is SGHRS and CDR2 is YFSETQ. V was clipped by 3 bases and J by 7 bases, with 16 bases between them. This CDR3 has 14 residues. The CDR3 DNA reads as TGCGCCAGCAGCTCCGACATCCCCCGGGGTGGCTACACCTTC. Amino acid sequence: CASSSDIPRGGYTF.

A note on this clone: In the same sample, other DNA sequences code for this CDR3. V gene TRBV18 combines with J gene TRBJ2-1; D gene uncertain. This CDR3 is built from 14 residues. V shed 2 bases and J shed 3 bases, with 8 bases lying between them. Looked up from germline, CDR1 is KGHSH and CDR2 is LQKENI. The CDR3 loop reads CASSPTRSYNEQFF. CDR3 nucleotides: TGTGCCAGCTCACCAACGCGGAGCTACAATGAGCAGTTCTTC.

The CDR3 reads CASSHGVGTNEKLFF. CDR3 DNA sequence: TGTGCCAGCAGCCACGGGGTAGGAACTAATGAAAAACTGTTTTTT. J is TRBJ1-4 and V is TRBV7-9; D uncertain. Trimming took 5 bases from V and 1 from J, leaving 11 bases between them. Looked up from germline, CDR1 is SEHNR and CDR2 is FQNEAQ (reference sequence). This CDR3 spans 15 amino acids.

The chain employs TRBV18 and TRBJ1-4, with a tentative D call TRBD1 (5 bases). Looked up from germline, CDR1 is KGHSH and CDR2 is LQKENI. The CDR3 totals 17 residues. The V and J ends lost 6 bases and 4 bases respectively, with 21 bases between them. The CDR3 region has the DNA TGTGCCAGCTCCCCCTTCATAAGCGGGGCCGATAATGAAAAACTGTTTTTT. It translates to CASSPFISGADNEKLFF.

The chain employs TRBV18 and TRBJ1-4; no clear D gene. The V end lost 5 bases, the J end lost 8 bases, and 9 bases lay between the germline ends. The CDR3 totals 12 residues. Per the germline V gene, CDR1 is KGHSH and CDR2 is LQKENI. This chain's CDR3 is CASSALGEKLFF. In nucleotides, the CDR3 is TGTGCCAGCTCAGCTCTAGGCGAAAAACTGTTTTTT.

The V and J genes are TRBV19 and TRBJ1-5, with D perhaps TRBD1 (5 bases). The CDR3 totals 16 residues. Trimming left V 0 bases short and J 7 bases short, with 16 bases between. Germline V lookup: CDR1 LNHDA, CDR2 SQIVND (reference sequence). CDR3 region: CASSIDGAGLEQPQHF. CDR3 in DNA: TGTGCCAGTAGTATAGATGGGGCAGGGTTAGAGCAGCCCCAGCATTTT.

The rearrangement links TRBV19 to TRBJ1-1; 11 bases agree with TRBD1. This CDR3 contains 14 residues. V shed 7 bases, J shed 1 base, and the junction held 2 bases outside the gene matches. Per the germline V gene, CDR1 is LNHDA and CDR2 is SQIVND (reference sequence). CDR3 DNA sequence: TGTGCCAGTACTGGGACAGGGGGGAACACTGAAGCTTTCTTT. Its translation: CASTGTGGNTEAFF. Full variable domain (outside the CDR3, taken from reference TRBV19 and TRBJ1-1): DGGITQSPKYLFRKEGQNVTLSCEQNLNHDAMYWYRQDPGQGLRLIYYSQIVNDFQKGDIAEGYSVSREKKESFPLTVTSAQKNPTAFYLCASTGTGGNTEAFFGQGTRLTVV.

Remarks on this clone: The same CDR3 can be traced to other DNA sequences in this sample. V is TRBV7-2 and J is TRBJ2-1, with TRBD2 matching over 10 bases. The ends lost 5 bases at V and 2 bases at J; junction bases unmatched: 3. This CDR3 spans 15 amino acids. Germline V gene data show CDR1 as SGHTA and CDR2 as FQGNSA. CDR3 nucleotide sequence: TGTGCCAGCAGCCAAAGCGGGAGGGCCTACAATGAGCAGTTCTTC. Translating gives CASSQSGRAYNEQFF.